One sample yielded the 22 T cell receptor beta chains listed below, sequenced in a study of cytomegalovirus exposure and HLA in healthy donors. Use of 60 Vbeta and 13 Jbeta primers characterized the PCR. TCRdb's copy holds only in-frame clones and misses some; the assay was immunoSEQ multiplex PCR. The sample contains approximately 200,000 clones, roughly four fifths of which appear only once. Sequenced: PBMCs. The receptors originated from a woman under 40 in good health and CMV-seropositive.

The chain employs TRBV10-1 and TRBJ2-7; TRBD2 aligns across 9 bases. Germline V gene sequence: CDR1 WNHNN, CDR2 SYGVQD (reference sequence). V shed 6 bases and J 4 bases; nucleotides not matched to a gene: 4. The CDR3 covers 13 residues. CDR3 bases: TGCGCCAGCAGCCCTAGCGGGATATACGAGCAGTACTTC. Its protein is CASSPSGIYEQYF.

The J gene is TRBJ2-7, the V gene TRBV19, with 7 bases lining up with TRBD1. V dropped 5 bases and J dropped 7; count of bases not matched to a gene: 11. The CDR3 runs 14 residues. The V gene's germline CDR1 is LNHDA and CDR2 SQIVND (reference sequence). CDR3 region: CASSPRTGNGEQYF. The CDR3 DNA reads TGTGCCAGTAGTCCAAGGACAGGCAACGGGGAGCAGTACTTC.

The V gene is TRBV6-5, the J gene TRBJ1-1, with 9 bases fitting TRBD1. The CDR3 totals 16 residues. Germline V gives CDR1 MNHEY, CDR2 SVGAGI. Losses at the gene ends were 1 base for V and 4 bases for J; bases not matched to a gene: 7. CDR3 coding DNA: TGTGCCAGCAGTTACTTTTCCGGGACAGGGTTCACTGAAGCTTTCTTT. Residues: CASSYFSGTGFTEAFF.

The CDR3 region is CASWREPISYNEQFF. DNA of the CDR3: TGTGCCAGCTGGCGGGAGCCTATCTCCTACAATGAGCAGTTCTTC. The V and J genes are TRBV6-5 and TRBJ2-1; TRBD2 aligns across 7 bases. The CDR3 length is 15 residues. Trimming removed 8 bases from V and 0 bases from J; junction bases left unmatched: 7. Per the germline V gene, CDR1 is MNHEY and CDR2 is SVGAGI.

This rearrangement joins TRBV27 to TRBJ1-1; D not resolved. Germline V gives CDR1 MNHEY, CDR2 SMNVEV (reference sequence). CDR3 length: 12 amino acids. V lost 5 bases and J 5 bases, leaving 9 bases between the germline ends. This chain's CDR3 is CASSPRETEAFF. CDR3 coding DNA: TGTGCCAGCAGTCCCCGGGAAACTGAAGCTTTCTTT.

This chain links TRBV6-1 with TRBJ1-1, with 7 bases matching TRBD1. With 2 bases clipped from V and 6 bases from J, the junction kept 6 bases outside the gene matches. The germline V gene encodes CDR1 MNHNS and CDR2 SASEGT. The CDR3 has 14 amino acids. The CDR3 sequence: CASSERTGAAEAFF. Written as DNA, the CDR3 is TGTGCCAGCAGTGAAAGGACAGGAGCCGCTGAAGCTTTCTTT.

V usage is TRBV28 and J usage is TRBJ1-4; a weak D match, TRBD1 (5 bases). CDR1 and CDR2 from the germline V gene are MDHEN and SYDVKM. The ends were cut back, 5 bases at V and 1 base at J, with 11 bases in the middle. This CDR3 is built from 15 residues. DNA of the CDR3: TGTGCCAGCAGTCCTCGACAGTTAACTAATGAAAAACTGTTTTTT. It codes for CASSPRQLTNEKLFF.

The chain uses TRBV4-1 and TRBJ1-2; D gene uncertain. Per the germline V gene, CDR1 is MGHRA and CDR2 is YSYEKL. The CDR3 sequence is 13 residues long. V was shortened by 4 bases and J by 7 bases, with 13 bases between the two germline ends. The CDR3 loop reads CASSPLDPGGYTF. The DNA of the CDR3 is TGCGCCAGCAGCCCCCTCGATCCGGGTGGCTACACCTTC.

The J gene is TRBJ1-1, the V gene TRBV19; D remains ambiguous. The germline CDR1 and CDR2 sequences are LNHDA and SQIVND (reference sequence). This CDR3 spans 14 amino acids. The V and J ends lost 3 bases and 7 bases respectively, with 15 bases between them. CDR3 protein: CASSIPAGNGEAFF. In DNA form, the CDR3 reads TGTGCCAGTAGTATCCCGGCGGGAAATGGTGAAGCTTTCTTT.

This sequence joins TRBV19 and TRBJ2-3; 7 bases agree with TRBD2. V dropped 6 bases and J dropped 0; count of bases not matched to a gene: 6. The CDR3 has 15 amino acids. Per the germline V gene, CDR1 is LNHDA and CDR2 is SQIVND (reference sequence). The CDR3 loop is CASRESGVSTDTQYF. DNA for the CDR3: TGTGCCAGTAGAGAAAGCGGGGTTAGCACAGATACGCAGTATTTT.

This chain joins TRBV5-4 and TRBJ1-3; TRBD1 matches at 7 bases. V was pared by 9 bases and J by 6 bases, with 3 bases of the junction left unmatched. Germline CDR1 SGHNT, CDR2 YYREEE (reference sequence). The CDR3 runs 11 residues. CDR3: CAMGQPNTIYF. In nucleotides, the CDR3 is TGTGCCATGGGACAGCCAAACACCATATATTTT.

The genes are TRBV7-6 and TRBJ2-7, with 11 bases aligning to TRBD2. The CDR3 runs 14 residues. Germline V CDR1 and CDR2: SGHVS, FNYEAQ. Germline trimming cut 4 bases from V and 3 bases from J; bases unmatched to any gene: 2. The DNA for the CDR3 is TGTGCCAGCAGCTCGGGACTAGCGGACTACGAGCAGTACTTC. Its translation is CASSSGLADYEQYF.

The V gene is TRBV10-3, the J gene TRBJ2-3; D is perhaps TRBD2 (6 bases). Trimming shortened V by 3 bases and J by 2 bases, and 12 bases separated the two germline ends. The CDR3 extends over 15 amino acids. Per the germline V gene, CDR1 is ENHRY and CDR2 is SYGVKD. CDR3 nucleotides: TGTGCCATCAGTGAAGAGCGGGCAATCACAGATACGCAGTATTTT. Its protein product is CAISEERAITDTQYF.

This clone has only a few counts. The rearrangement links TRBV7-9 to TRBJ2-3, with 9 bases that match TRBD2. Germline CDR1 SEHNR, CDR2 FQNEAQ (reference sequence). This CDR3 has 16 amino acids. The junction had 7 bases not matched to a gene; V was cut back by 1 base and J by 5 bases. Here the CDR3 DNA reads TGTGCCAGCAGCTTAGTCGTAGCGGGAGTGGTAGATACGCAGTATTTT. Translation gives CASSLVVAGVVDTQYF.

The rearrangement uses TRBV12-5 and TRBJ2-7, with a tentative D call TRBD2 (7 bases). Trimming stripped 2 bases from V and 1 base from J, with 15 bases between. The CDR3 spans 16 residues. From germline, CDR1 is LGHNT and CDR2 FRNRAP. CDR3: CASGLRAGAASYEQYF. The DNA of the CDR3 is TGTGCTAGTGGTTTGCGGGCGGGGGCCGCTTCCTACGAGCAGTACTTC.

This clone was counted once. The chain couples TRBV10-1 to TRBJ2-7, with D possibly matching TRBD2 (5 bases). This CDR3 is 14 amino acids long. Deletions cut 3 bases from V and 0 bases from J, with 9 bases between. The V gene's germline CDR1 is WNHNN and CDR2 SYGVQD (reference sequence). The CDR3 nucleotides read TGCGCCAGCAGTGAAGGGAGATTCTCCTACGAGCAGTACTTC. Its protein is CASSEGRFSYEQYF.

This chain connects TRBV6-5 to TRBJ2-7, with 8 bases matching TRBD1. Trimming removed 8 bases from V and 5 bases from J; junction bases left unmatched: 5. The germline V gene encodes CDR1 MNHEY and CDR2 SVGAGI. This CDR3 spans 12 amino acids. CDR3 nucleotide sequence: TGTGCCAGCCAGACAGGGGAGAACGAGCAGTACTTC. This sequence encodes CASQTGENEQYF.

The J gene is TRBJ2-3, the V gene TRBV6-1; TRBD2 matches 9 bases. V shed 2 bases, J shed 2 bases, and the junction held 11 bases outside the gene matches. This CDR3 is 18 amino acids long. Germline V lookup: CDR1 MNHNS, CDR2 SASEGT. The CDR3, as DNA: TGTGCCAGCAGTGAATTGGGGCTAGCGGGATCCTACACAGATACGCAGTATTTT. Translated, it gives CASSELGLAGSYTDTQYF.

CDR3 sequence (DNA): TGTGCCAGCAGTGACCATCTCACGTCCGAGCAGTACTTC. This sequence encodes CASSDHLTSEQYF. V usage is TRBV6-4 and J usage is TRBJ2-5; D gene unclear. Matching the DNA end better, TRBJ2-7 makes the J call doubtful. Germline V gives CDR1 MRHNA, CDR2 SNTAGT. This CDR3 has 13 residues.

In its sample, this clone was seen once. The V gene is TRBV10-3, the J gene TRBJ2-7, with D unresolved. Germline CDR1 is ENHRY and CDR2 is SYGVKD. The CDR3 extends over 15 amino acids. Trimming took off 0 bases at V and 6 bases at J, with 15 bases between the two ends. The CDR3 spells CAISESLVLNREQYF. DNA for the CDR3: TGTGCCATCAGTGAGTCCCTCGTCCTAAACCGCGAGCAGTACTTC.

The DNA of the CDR3 is TGCGCCAGCTCACAGGGAGAGACCCAGTACTTC. Its protein product is CASSQGETQYF. The chain carries TRBV10-2 and TRBJ2-5; TRBD1 might be the D (6 bases). Per germline, CDR1 WSHSY and CDR2 SAAADI. The CDR3 extends over 11 amino acids. Deletions cut 8 bases from V and 4 bases from J, with 8 bases between.

This chain connects TRBV14 to TRBJ2-7; 11 bases match TRBD1. Looked up from germline, CDR1 is SGHDN and CDR2 is FVKESK. After removal of 4 bases from V and 0 bases from J, the junction contained 2 bases not matched to a gene. The length of the CDR3 is 15 residues. The CDR3 DNA reads as TGTGCCAGCAGCCGGACAGGGGGCGCCTCCTACGAGCAGTACTTC. It is translated as CASSRTGGASYEQYF. Together with reference TRBV14 and TRBJ2-7, the CDR3 gives the full variable domain: EAGVTQFPSHSVIEKGQTVTLRCDPISGHDNLYWYRRVMGKEIKFLLHFVKESKQDESGMPNNRFLAERTGGTYSTLKVQPAELEDSGVYFCASSRTGGASYEQYFGPGTRLTVT.